The 23 T cell receptor beta chains reported below all come from one sample, sequenced in a study of shared clonotypes between healthy human individuals. The data were produced by immunoSEQ multiplex PCR, yet TCRdb's version contains in-frame clones alone and is incomplete. In the table there are roughly 2.6 million clones, around 94% of which are singletons. Sequencing was carried out using naive CD4+ T cells sorted from blood. As for subset: CD45RA+ positively selected. The receptors come from a man younger than 35 in good health.

In its sample, this clone was seen once. The J gene is TRBJ2-3, the V gene TRBV7-2; 8 positions match TRBD2. The V gene's germline CDR1 is SGHTA and CDR2 FQGNSA. V lost 5 bases and J lost 3; bases outside the gene matches: 10. This CDR3 contains 16 residues. For the CDR3, the DNA is TGTGCCAGCAGCCCGTTAGCGGGGTCCCTTACAGATACGCAGTATTTT. This gives the protein CASSPLAGSLTDTQYF.

This chain links TRBV11-2 with TRBJ2-7; 9 nucleotides line up with TRBD1. The germline CDR1 and CDR2 sequences are SGHAT and FQNNGV. Trimming took 5 bases from V and 6 from J; bases not matched to a gene: 11. The CDR3 has 15 amino acids. Written as DNA, the CDR3 is TGTGCCAGCAGCGCCCACAGGGGGCAAGGTTTCGAGCAGTACTTC. It translates to CASSAHRGQGFEQYF.

This chain links TRBV5-1 with TRBJ2-3, with D tentatively TRBD1 (7 bases). The V end lost 5 bases, the J end lost 4 bases, and 20 bases lay between the germline ends. CDR1 is SGHRS, CDR2 YFSETQ, per germline. CDR3 length: 16 residues. The CDR3: CASRQTGDFPADTQYF. CDR3 bases: TGCGCCAGCAGACAAACAGGGGACTTTCCCGCAGATACGCAGTATTTT.

As DNA, the CDR3 is TGTGCCAGCAGCAGAGGGGCGGGGGACACAGATACGCAGTATTTT. This translates into CASSRGAGDTDTQYF. The chain joins TRBV7-9 to TRBJ2-3; 7 bases are a match to TRBD2. Losses at the gene ends were 5 bases for V and 2 bases for J; bases not matched to a gene: 7. The length of the CDR3 is 15 residues. In germline, CDR1 is SEHNR, CDR2 FQNEAQ (reference sequence). Using reference TRBV7-9 and TRBJ2-3 for the parts outside the CDR3, the full variable domain is DTGVSQNPRHKITKRGQNVTFRCDPISEHNRLYWYRQTLGQGPEFLTYFQNEAQLEKSRLLSDRFSAERPKGSFSTLEIQRTEQGDSAMYLCASSRGAGDTDTQYFGPGTRLTVL.

The V gene is TRBV6-1, the J gene TRBJ2-7; 12 bases match TRBD1. The germline CDR1 and CDR2 sequences are MNHNS and SASEGT. V dropped 0 bases and J dropped 3; count of bases not matched to a gene: 12. This CDR3 has 19 amino acids. CDR3 protein: CASSEARAPGQGAFYEQYF. In DNA, the CDR3 is TGTGCCAGCAGTGAAGCCCGAGCACCGGGACAGGGGGCATTCTACGAGCAGTACTTC.

The rearrangement links TRBV6-5 to TRBJ2-5; 11 bases map to TRBD1. The J call may be incorrect, as the DNA end agrees better with TRBJ2-7. The CDR3 covers 14 residues. The germline CDR1 and CDR2 sequences are MNHEY and SVGAGI. The CDR3 DNA sequence: TGTGCCAGCACTACGGGGACAGGGGGCTACGAGCAGTACTTC. Amino acids: CASTTGTGGYEQYF.

The genes are TRBV9 and TRBJ2-3, with D unclear. CDR3 size: 16 residues. Between the trimmed V and J ends, which lost 4 bases and 0 bases, there was a span of 15 bases. Germline V gene sequence: CDR1 SGDLS, CDR2 YYNGEE. CDR3: CASSLSGSSSTDTQYF. The CDR3 DNA is TGTGCCAGCAGCTTGTCGGGTTCGTCTAGCACAGATACGCAGTATTTT.

This clone was recorded only once. The chain joins TRBV7-2 to TRBJ1-5; D is undetermined. Germline lookup yields CDR1 SGHTA and CDR2 FQGNSA. V was trimmed by 1 base and J by 0 bases, leaving 16 bases between them. The CDR3 has 18 residues. The CDR3, as DNA: TGTGCCAGCAGCTTAGGGGCCCCGAGGACTTATAGCAATCAGCCCCAGCATTTT. It encodes CASSLGAPRTYSNQPQHF.

In regard to this clone: The junction departs from germline at one end; a sequencing error may be responsible. J is TRBJ2-5 and V is TRBV7-9; 7 positions match TRBD1. The length of the CDR3 is 13 residues. Germline lookup yields CDR1 SEHNR and CDR2 FQNEAQ (reference sequence). CDR3 amino acids: CASSPNRGETQYF. The CDR3 nucleotides read TGTGCTAGCAGCCCGAACAGGGGAGAGACCCAGTACTTC.

Remarks on this clone: The same CDR3 can be traced to other DNA sequences in this sample. This sequence joins TRBV29-1 and TRBJ2-7; the D is unclear. This CDR3 is 13 amino acids long. Trimming took 3 bases from V and 2 from J, leaving 11 bases between them. The V gene's germline CDR1 is SQVTM and CDR2 ANQGSEA. The CDR3 coding sequence is TGCAGCGTTGATCGGGCAGGAACCTACGAGCAGTACTTC. It is translated as CSVDRAGTYEQYF.

The rearrangement uses TRBV10-3 and TRBJ1-2; no clear D. V shed 3 bases and J shed 5 bases, with 7 bases lying between them. Germline V lookup: CDR1 ENHRY, CDR2 SYGVKD. This CDR3 has 12 amino acids. CDR3 in DNA: TGTGCCATCAGTGACGATTGGTATGGCTACACCTTC. Translated: CAISDDWYGYTF.

This clone was recorded a few times. The chain joins TRBV19 to TRBJ2-7; TRBD1 might be the D (6 bases). From germline, CDR1 is LNHDA and CDR2 SQIVND (reference sequence). Trimming removed 3 bases at V and 3 bases at J, with 15 bases between. The CDR3 spans 15 residues. CDR3 in DNA: TGTGCCAGTAGTATTTCCCACAGGGTTGGCTACGAGCAGTACTTC. This codes for CASSISHRVGYEQYF.

The chain recombines TRBV5-1 with TRBJ2-3; D gene uncertain. This CDR3 has 15 residues. Germline V gene sequence: CDR1 SGHRS, CDR2 YFSETQ. Trimming took 4 bases from V and 7 from J, leaving 19 bases between them. The CDR3 spells CASSLGSGSSNTQYF. In nucleotides, the CDR3 is TGCGCCAGCAGCCTTGGCTCCGGATCCAGTAATACGCAGTATTTT.

The chain links TRBV9 to TRBJ2-5; TRBD2 aligns across 13 bases. The V and J ends lost 2 bases and 5 bases, in that order; junction bases with no gene match: 6. This CDR3 spans 16 amino acids. Looked up from germline, CDR1 is SGDLS and CDR2 is YYNGEE. The CDR3 reads CASSVTSGRAIETQYF. CDR3 DNA: TGTGCCAGCAGCGTTACTAGCGGGAGGGCGATCGAGACCCAGTACTTC.

This chain uses TRBV30 with TRBJ2-1; the D gene could be TRBD1 or TRBD2 (5 bases each). Germline assignment: CDR1 GTSNPN and CDR2 SVGIG (reference sequence). CDR3 length: 14 amino acids. Trimming took off 4 bases at V and 1 base at J, with 11 bases between the two ends. CDR3 protein: CAWTGTVSYNEQFF. The CDR3 coding sequence is TGTGCCTGGACCGGGACGGTTTCCTACAATGAGCAGTTCTTC. Supplemented by reference TRBV30 and TRBJ2-1, the full variable domain reads SQTIHQWPATLVQPVGSPLSLECTVEGTSNPNLYWYRQAAGRGLQLLFYSVGIGQISSEVPQNLSASRPQDRQFILSSKKLLLSDSGFYLCAWTGTVSYNEQFFGPGTRLTVL.

This chain links TRBV27 with TRBJ1-4, with TRBD1 matching over 12 bases. Unmatched junction bases numbered 18, after V lost 4 bases and J lost 6 bases. Germline CDR1 MNHEY, CDR2 SMNVEV (reference sequence). The CDR3 consists of 20 residues. Here the CDR3 reads CASSSTSGTGGAWIYEKLFF. The CDR3 bases are TGTGCCAGCAGTTCAACGTCCGGGACAGGGGGCGCCTGGATCTATGAAAAACTGTTTTTT.

This clone has only one observation. The chain couples TRBV6-1 to TRBJ2-1, with TRBD2 matching 11 bases. Germline assignment: CDR1 MNHNS and CDR2 SASEGT. With V trimmed by 6 bases and J by 9 bases, 7 bases remained unmatched. There are 14 residues in the CDR3. The CDR3 sequence is CASSGTSGGGEQFF. The DNA of the CDR3 is TGTGCCAGCAGCGGAACTAGCGGGGGCGGTGAGCAGTTCTTC.

The chain joins TRBV27 to TRBJ2-3, with 14 positions matching TRBD2. Germline V gives CDR1 MNHEY, CDR2 SMNVEV (reference sequence). V was pared by 3 bases and J by 3 bases, with 5 bases of the junction left unmatched. The CDR3 runs 17 residues. The CDR3 reads CASSLGTSGSRTDTQYF. CDR3 DNA sequence: TGTGCCAGCAGTTTGGGGACTAGCGGGAGTCGGACAGATACGCAGTATTTT.

This rearrangement joins TRBV27 to TRBJ1-2; D possibly corresponds to TRBD1 (6 bases). The CDR3 covers 12 residues. Germline-derived CDR1 and CDR2 are MNHEY and SMNVEV (reference sequence). The V and J ends lost 8 bases and 4 bases respectively, with 11 bases between them. The DNA of the CDR3 is TGTGCCAGCCGGACAGATATCTATGGCTACACCTTC. Translating it yields CASRTDIYGYTF.

V and J are TRBV5-6 and TRBJ2-5, with unresolved D. This CDR3 is 13 amino acids long. Trimming cost V 2 bases and J 5 bases, with 10 bases left between them. Germline V gene lookup returns CDR1 SGHDT and CDR2 YYEEEE. The CDR3 nucleotides are TGTGCCAGCAGCTTAGGGCATTTGGAGACCCAGTACTTC. The encoded protein is CASSLGHLETQYF.

The chain combines TRBV6-5 with TRBJ2-5; D ambiguous. The V and J ends lost 3 bases and 5 bases respectively, with 13 bases between them. Per the germline V gene, CDR1 is MNHEY and CDR2 is SVGAGI. The CDR3 contains 14 residues. The DNA for the CDR3 is TGTGCCAGCAGTTATGGATGGGGTGGGGAGACCCAGTACTTC. It codes for CASSYGWGGETQYF.

V is TRBV27 and J is TRBJ1-6; D is unresolved. CDR3 size: 15 residues. The germline V gene has CDR1 MNHEY and CDR2 SMNVEV (reference sequence). Trimming shortened V by 2 bases and J by 6 bases, and 11 bases separated the two germline ends. The CDR3 sequence: CASSLGRKSNSPLHF. CDR3 DNA: TGTGCCAGCAGTTTAGGGCGGAAGTCTAATTCACCCCTCCACTTT.

The gene calls are TRBV2 and TRBJ2-2; 8 bases are a match to TRBD2. Germline values: CDR1 SNHLY, CDR2 FYNNEI. J was trimmed by 3 bases and V by 10 bases; bases with no gene match: 16. The CDR3 sequence is 17 residues long. CDR3 region: CATSGAGKAGDTGELFF. The DNA of the CDR3 is TGTGCCACCTCAGGGGCGGGTAAAGCGGGAGACACCGGGGAGCTGTTTTTT.